This passage covers 7 T cell receptor beta chains from one sample sequenced in a study of metastatic and nonmetastatic thyroid tumors (TCRdb year 2020). The library relied on PCR. This sample was sequenced with an Illumina HiSeq 4000. TCRdb trimmed public reads at Q25 via fastp, called clones via MiXCR and kept in-frame beta chains. Recorded for this sample are around 18,000 clones; roughly 26% of them occurred a single time. The top ten hold about 13% of the sample. None of the patients had been given any treatment before thyroid surgery. Material for sequencing was tumor tissue. The receptors stem from a female donor with papillary thyroid cancer or a benign thyroid nodule (not recorded which). Some clones in this sample may be carry-over from other donors' samples.

The V and J genes are TRBV28 and TRBJ1-1; D ambiguous. Trimming left V 4 bases short and J 1 base short, with 7 bases between. Germline V gene lookup returns CDR1 MDHEN and CDR2 SYDVKM. The CDR3 is 13 amino acids. CDR3 sequence (DNA): TGTGCCAGCAGTTCCGAGGGGAACACTGAAGCTTTCTTT. Protein sequence: CASSSEGNTEAFF. Looking up the rest from reference TRBV28 and TRBJ1-1 gives the full variable domain: DVKVTQSSRYLVKRTGEKVFLECVQDMDHENMFWYRQDPGLGLRLIYFSYDVKMKEKGDIPEGYSVSREKKERFSLILESASTNQTSMYLCASSSEGNTEAFFGQGTRLTVV.

This chain uses TRBV7-6 with TRBJ2-7; D gene ambiguous. The germline V and J ends were trimmed by 5 bases and 3 bases, with 14 bases remaining between them. Germline CDR1 SGHVS, CDR2 FNYEAQ. This CDR3 spans 14 amino acids. The CDR3 protein is CASSVGQGNYEQYF. CDR3 bases: TGTGCCAGCAGCGTTGGCCAAGGAAACTACGAGCAGTACTTC.

The genes are TRBV28 and TRBJ2-6; 9 positions agree with TRBD1. The germline V gene encodes CDR1 MDHEN and CDR2 SYDVKM. The CDR3 loop spans 17 amino acids. With 6 bases clipped from V and 1 base from J, the junction kept 7 bases outside the gene matches. CDR3 bases: TGTGCCAGCAGGGGTGGACAGGGGAGGTCTGGGGCCAACGTCCTGACTTTC. Protein sequence: CASRGGQGRSGANVLTF.

CDR3 in amino acids: CASSLTPEAFF. The CDR3 DNA follows: TGTGCCAGCAGCTTGACCCCTGAAGCTTTCTTT. The gene calls are TRBV11-2 and TRBJ1-1; D not resolved. Germline-derived CDR1 and CDR2 are SGHAT and FQNNGV. CDR3 length: 11 amino acids. The V gene lost 3 bases and the J gene lost 6 bases, with 5 bases spanning the gap. Full variable domain (outside the CDR3, taken from reference TRBV11-2 and TRBJ1-1): EAGVAQSPRYKIIEKRQSVAFWCNPISGHATLYWYQQILGQGPKLLIQFQNNGVVDDSQLPKDRFSAERLKGVDSTLKIQPAKLEDSAVYLCASSLTPEAFFGQGTRLTVV.

This clone was observed at least ten times. This sequence may be a read error, since a much larger clone differs from it by one base. The V and J genes are TRBV4-1 and TRBJ2-5; D is perhaps TRBD2 (5 bases). From germline, CDR1 is MGHRA and CDR2 YSYEKL. With 0 bases removed from V and 3 bases from J, the gap between germline ends came to 11 bases. The CDR3 loop spans 15 amino acids. CDR3 DNA: TGCGCCAGCAGCCAAGAACCCGGGGTAGAAGAGACCCAGTACTTC. Translation gives CASSQEPGVEETQYF.

In its sample, this clone ranks as medium-sized. This CDR3 reads CASSSSGELFF. The CDR3 bases are TGTGCCAGCAGCTCGAGCGGGGAGCTGTTTTTT. The chain recombines TRBV11-3 with TRBJ2-2; D is unclear. Per the germline V gene, CDR1 is SGHNT and CDR2 is YENEEA. The CDR3 runs to 11 residues. Trimming took off 4 bases at V and 7 bases at J, with 4 bases between the two ends.

Only a few counts were recorded for this clone. The chain combines TRBV7-2 with TRBJ2-3; D is unresolved. The V end was cut by 5 bases, the J end by 1 base, with 13 bases between. This CDR3 is 15 amino acids long. Germline CDR1 is SGHTA and CDR2 is FQGNSA. Here the CDR3 reads CASSASVVRTDTQYF. In DNA form, the CDR3 reads TGTGCCAGCAGCGCGTCCGTGGTCCGCACAGATACGCAGTATTTT.